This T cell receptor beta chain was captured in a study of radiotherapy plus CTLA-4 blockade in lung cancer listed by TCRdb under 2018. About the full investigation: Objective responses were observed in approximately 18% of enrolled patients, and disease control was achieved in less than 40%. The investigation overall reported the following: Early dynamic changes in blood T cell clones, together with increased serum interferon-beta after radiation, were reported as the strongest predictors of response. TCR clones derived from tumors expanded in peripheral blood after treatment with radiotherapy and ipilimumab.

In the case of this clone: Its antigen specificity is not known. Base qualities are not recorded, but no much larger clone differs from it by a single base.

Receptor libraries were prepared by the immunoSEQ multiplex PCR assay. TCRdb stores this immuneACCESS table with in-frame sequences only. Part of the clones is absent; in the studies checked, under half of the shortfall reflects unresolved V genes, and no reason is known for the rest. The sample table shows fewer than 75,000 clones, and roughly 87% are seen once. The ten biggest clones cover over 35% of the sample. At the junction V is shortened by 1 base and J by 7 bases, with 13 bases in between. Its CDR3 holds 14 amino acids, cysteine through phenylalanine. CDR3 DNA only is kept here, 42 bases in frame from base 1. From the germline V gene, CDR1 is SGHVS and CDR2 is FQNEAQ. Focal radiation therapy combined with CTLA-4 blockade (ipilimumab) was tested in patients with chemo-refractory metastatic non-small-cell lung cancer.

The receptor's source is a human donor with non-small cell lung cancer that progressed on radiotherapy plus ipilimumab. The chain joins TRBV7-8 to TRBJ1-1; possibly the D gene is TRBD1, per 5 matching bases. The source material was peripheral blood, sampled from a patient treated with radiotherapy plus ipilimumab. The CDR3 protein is CASSLEVRGGEAFF. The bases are TGTGCCAGCAGCTTAGAGGTACGGGGGGGTGAAGCTTTCTTT.